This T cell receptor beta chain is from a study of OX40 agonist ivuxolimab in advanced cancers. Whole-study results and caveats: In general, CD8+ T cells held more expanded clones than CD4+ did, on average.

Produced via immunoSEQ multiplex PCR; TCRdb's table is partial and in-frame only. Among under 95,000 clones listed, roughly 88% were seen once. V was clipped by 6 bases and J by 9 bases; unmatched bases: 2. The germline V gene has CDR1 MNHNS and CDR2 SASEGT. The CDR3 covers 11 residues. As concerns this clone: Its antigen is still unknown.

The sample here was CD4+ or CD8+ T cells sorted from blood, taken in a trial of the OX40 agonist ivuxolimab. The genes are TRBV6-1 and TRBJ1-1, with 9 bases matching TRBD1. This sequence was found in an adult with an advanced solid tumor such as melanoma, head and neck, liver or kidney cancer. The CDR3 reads CASSHRGQAFF. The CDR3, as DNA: TGTGCCAGCAGCCACAGGGGGCAAGCTTTCTTT.